Listed below are T cell receptor beta chains from one sample, sequenced in a study of blood T cell repertoires in COVID-19. Data came from immunoSEQ multiplex PCR; TCRdb stores just in-frame clones and leaves some out. The sample consists of fewer than 300,000 clones, roughly nine tenths of them appearing once. The sample comprised peripheral blood. These receptors came from a woman under 40 with COVID-19, enrolled during active disease. CDR3s include the opening cysteine and the closing phenylalanine or tryptophan. Each record gives: D gene, V gene, J gene, clone size, CDR3 protein, CDR3 DNA. A D gene is named only where the DNA matches it firmly. Clone size appears in some rows only: once, few, many, or a class for an expanded clone.

TRBD1	TRBV19	TRBJ1-2	NA	CASSIGQGAAGYTF	TGTGCCAGTAGTATCGGACAGGGGGCTGCTGGCTACACCTTC
NA	TRBV9	TRBJ2-3	NA	CASSVISGTDTQYF	TGTGCCAGCAGCGTTATTTCGGGCACAGATACGCAGTATTTT
TRBD1	TRBV9	TRBJ1-5	NA	CASAPRGVNQPQHF	TGTGCCAGCGCGCCCAGGGGGGTTAATCAGCCCCAGCATTTT
NA	TRBV28	TRBJ2-7	NA	CASSDPGFQPYEQYF	TGTGCCAGCAGCGATCCGGGTTTTCAACCCTACGAGCAGTACTTC
NA	TRBV9	TRBJ2-4	NA	CASSPRGGGLAKNIQYF	TGTGCCAGCAGCCCCAGAGGGGGGGGACTAGCCAAAAACATTCAGTACTTC
NA	TRBV4-2	TRBJ2-7	NA	CASSQGELYEQYF	TGTGCCAGCAGCCAAGGGGAGTTGTACGAGCAGTACTTC
TRBD1	TRBV4-1	TRBJ1-2	once	CASSQATGQPYGYTF	TGCGCCAGCAGCCAAGCAACGGGACAGCCTTATGGCTACACCTTC
NA	TRBV12-3/TRBV12-4	TRBJ1-1	NA	CASRSQAEAFF	TGTGCCAGCAGGTCACAGGCTGAAGCTTTCTTT
NA	TRBV16	TRBJ2-1	NA	CASSQFVGSSYNEQFF	TGTGCCAGCAGCCAATTTGTTGGTAGCTCCTACAATGAGCAGTTCTTC
NA	TRBV5-1	TRBJ2-1	NA	CAVRLRGEQFF	TGCGCCGTTCGACTTCGAGGTGAGCAGTTCTTC
NA	TRBV6-5	TRBJ1-1	NA	CASVVRANTEAFF	TGTGCCAGCGTGGTCAGGGCGAACACTGAAGCTTTCTTT
TRBD1	TRBV29-1	TRBJ1-1	NA	CSVPGGVVGTEAFF	TGCAGCGTGCCAGGGGGCGTAGTCGGCACTGAAGCTTTCTTT
NA	TRBV12-5	TRBJ1-4	NA	CASGYQGPTNEKLFF	TGTGCTAGTGGTTATCAGGGTCCAACTAATGAAAAACTGTTTTTT
NA	TRBV4-1	TRBJ2-7	NA	CASSPNLPGTLSYEQYF	TGCGCCAGCAGCCCAAACCTACCCGGGACTCTCTCCTACGAGCAGTACTTC
NA	TRBV14	TRBJ2-2	NA	CASSQDLRGELFF	TGTGCCAGCAGCCAAGATCTGAGGGGGGAGCTGTTTTTT
TRBD1	TRBV5-8	TRBJ2-1	NA	CASSPYRGSSYNEQFF	TGTGCCAGCAGCCCTTACAGGGGGAGCTCCTACAATGAGCAGTTCTTC
TRBD2	TRBV6-1	TRBJ2-7	few	CASSELAGEHYEQYF	TGTGCCAGCAGTGAGTTAGCGGGGGAGCACTACGAGCAGTACTTC
NA	TRBV29-1	TRBJ2-7	NA	CSPAKRTYEQYF	TGCAGTCCTGCAAAGCGTACCTACGAGCAGTACTTC
NA	TRBV18	TRBJ2-7	NA	CASSPPPLRSSYEQYF	TGTGCCAGCTCACCACCGCCCTTGCGGTCCTCGTACGAGCAGTACTTC
TRBD1	TRBV11-2	TRBJ1-1	NA	CASSVGTGQSTEAFF	TGTGCCAGCAGCGTCGGGACAGGGCAGTCCACTGAAGCTTTCTTT
TRBD1	TRBV7-9	TRBJ2-7	NA	CASSLAGTAYEQYF	TGTGCCAGCAGCTTAGCGGGGACAGCCTACGAGCAGTACTTC
TRBD2	TRBV19	TRBJ2-7	NA	CASSSLAGGRHYEQYF	TGTGCCAGTAGTAGTCTAGCGGGGGGCCGACACTACGAGCAGTACTTC
NA	TRBV5-5	TRBJ2-7	NA	CASSGHPSSYEQYF	TGTGCCAGCAGCGGACACCCGAGCTCCTACGAGCAGTACTTC
NA	TRBV28	TRBJ1-3	NA	CASRTGLGGNTIYF	TGTGCCAGCAGAACGGGGTTGGGTGGAAACACCATATATTTT
NA	TRBV7-9	TRBJ2-5	NA	CASSTSGYQETQYF	TGTGCCAGCAGCACAAGCGGGTACCAAGAGACCCAGTACTTC
NA	TRBV11-2	TRBJ1-3	NA	CASSKQSQVNTIYF	TGTGCCAGCAGCAAACAGTCTCAAGTCAACACCATATATTTT